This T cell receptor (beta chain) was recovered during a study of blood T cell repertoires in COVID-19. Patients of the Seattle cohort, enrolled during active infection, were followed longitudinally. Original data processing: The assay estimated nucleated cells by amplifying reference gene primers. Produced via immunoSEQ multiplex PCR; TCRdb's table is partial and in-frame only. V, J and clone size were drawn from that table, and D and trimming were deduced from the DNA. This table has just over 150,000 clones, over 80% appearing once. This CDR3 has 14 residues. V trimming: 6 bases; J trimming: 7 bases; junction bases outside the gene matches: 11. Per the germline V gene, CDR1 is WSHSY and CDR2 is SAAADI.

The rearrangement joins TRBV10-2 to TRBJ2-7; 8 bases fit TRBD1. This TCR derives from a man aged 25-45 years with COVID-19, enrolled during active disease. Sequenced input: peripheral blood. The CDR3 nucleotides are TGCGCCAGCAGAGGGACAGGTCACCTGGGGGAGCAGTACTTC. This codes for CASRGTGHLGEQYF.